This T cell receptor beta chain is drawn from a study of T cell responses to AZD1222 COVID-19 vaccine. Broader study findings: Spike was spanned by vaccine-associated CD4 TCRs, which were dominant at 160-218 and 743-854. Donor demographics were predominantly white British with a female majority; clonal diversity may be underestimated. Repertoires were obtained solely post-peak T cell response. Variant regions that are unmutated are reportedly the target of nearly half of spike-specific TCRs.

Libraries were prepared by immunoSEQ multiplex PCR; TCRdb keeps only in-frame clonotypes and omits some of them. The sample contains about 180,000 clones, approximately 90% of which appear only once. A remark on this clone: The antigen is undetermined.

The input for sequencing was peripheral blood, taken on day 0 of AZD1222 vaccination. This receptor was taken from an adult in good health.

The CDR3 spells CASQGQSNTEAFF. In nucleotides, the CDR3 is TGTGCCTCCCAGGGACAGTCGAACACTGAAGCTTTCTTT. This chain uses TRBV30 with TRBJ1-1; 7 bases align to TRBD1. J gave up 1 base and V 7 bases, and 6 bases lay outside the gene matches. This CDR3 has 13 residues. Germline CDR1 GTSNPN, CDR2 SVGIG (reference sequence).